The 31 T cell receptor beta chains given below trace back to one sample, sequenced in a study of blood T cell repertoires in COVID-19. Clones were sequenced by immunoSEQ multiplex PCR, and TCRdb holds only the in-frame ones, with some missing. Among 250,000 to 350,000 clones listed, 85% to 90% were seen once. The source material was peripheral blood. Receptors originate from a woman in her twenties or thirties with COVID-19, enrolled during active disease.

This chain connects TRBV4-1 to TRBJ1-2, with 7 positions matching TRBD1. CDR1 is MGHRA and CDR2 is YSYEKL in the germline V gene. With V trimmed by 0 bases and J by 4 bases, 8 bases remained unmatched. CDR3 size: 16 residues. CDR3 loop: CASSQEFGAGGYGYTF. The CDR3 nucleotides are TGCGCCAGCAGCCAAGAGTTTGGGGCAGGGGGCTATGGCTACACCTTC.

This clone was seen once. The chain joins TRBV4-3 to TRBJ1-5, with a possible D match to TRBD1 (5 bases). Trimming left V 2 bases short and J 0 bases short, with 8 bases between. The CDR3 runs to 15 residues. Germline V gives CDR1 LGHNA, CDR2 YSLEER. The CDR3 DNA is TGCGCCAGCAGCCAAACAGGAGTTAGCAATCAGCCCCAGCATTTT. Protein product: CASSQTGVSNQPQHF.

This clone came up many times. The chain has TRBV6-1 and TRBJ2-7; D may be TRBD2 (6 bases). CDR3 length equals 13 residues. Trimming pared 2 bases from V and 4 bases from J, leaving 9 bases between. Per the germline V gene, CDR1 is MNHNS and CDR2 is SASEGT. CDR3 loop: CASSEWDSYEQYF. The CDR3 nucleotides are TGTGCCAGCAGTGAATGGGACTCGTACGAGCAGTACTTC.

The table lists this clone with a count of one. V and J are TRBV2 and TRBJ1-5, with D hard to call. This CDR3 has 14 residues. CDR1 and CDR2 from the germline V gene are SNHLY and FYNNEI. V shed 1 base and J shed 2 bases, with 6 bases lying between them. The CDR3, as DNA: TGTGCCAGCAGTGAAGGGCAGGGCAATCAGCCCCAGCATTTT. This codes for CASSEGQGNQPQHF.

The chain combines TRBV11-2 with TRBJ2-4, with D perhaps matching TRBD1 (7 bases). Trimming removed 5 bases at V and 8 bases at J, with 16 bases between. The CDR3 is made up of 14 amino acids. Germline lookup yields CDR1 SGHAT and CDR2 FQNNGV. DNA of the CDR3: TGTGCCAGCAGCCCCAGGGGGGTTATCGACATTCAGTACTTC. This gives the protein CASSPRGVIDIQYF.

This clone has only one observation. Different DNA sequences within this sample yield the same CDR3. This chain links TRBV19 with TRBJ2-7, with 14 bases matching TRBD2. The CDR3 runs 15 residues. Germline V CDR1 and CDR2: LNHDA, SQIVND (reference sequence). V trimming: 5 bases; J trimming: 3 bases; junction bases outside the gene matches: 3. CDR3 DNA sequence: TGTGCCAGTAGTCCCGGGACTAGCGGGAGCTACGAGCAGTACTTC. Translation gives CASSPGTSGSYEQYF.

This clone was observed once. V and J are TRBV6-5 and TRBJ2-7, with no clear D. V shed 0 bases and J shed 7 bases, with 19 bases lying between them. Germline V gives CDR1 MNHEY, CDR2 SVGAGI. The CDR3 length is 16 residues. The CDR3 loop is CASSYSPPPSPLEQYF. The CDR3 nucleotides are TGTGCCAGCAGTTACTCTCCCCCACCGAGCCCCTTGGAGCAGTACTTC.

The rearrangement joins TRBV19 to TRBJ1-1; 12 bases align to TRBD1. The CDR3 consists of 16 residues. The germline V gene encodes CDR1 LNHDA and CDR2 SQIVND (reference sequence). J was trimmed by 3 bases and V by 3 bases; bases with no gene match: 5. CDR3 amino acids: CASSMGQGAFDTEAFF. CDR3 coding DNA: TGTGCCAGTAGTATGGGACAGGGGGCTTTTGACACTGAAGCTTTCTTT.

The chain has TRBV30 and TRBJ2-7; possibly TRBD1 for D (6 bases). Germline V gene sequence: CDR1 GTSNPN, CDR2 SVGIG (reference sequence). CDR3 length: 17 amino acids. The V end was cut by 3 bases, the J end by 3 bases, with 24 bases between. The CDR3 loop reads CAWRGDKNEGTYYEQYF. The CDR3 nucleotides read TGTGCCTGGAGGGGGGACAAGAACGAAGGGACCTACTACGAGCAGTACTTC.

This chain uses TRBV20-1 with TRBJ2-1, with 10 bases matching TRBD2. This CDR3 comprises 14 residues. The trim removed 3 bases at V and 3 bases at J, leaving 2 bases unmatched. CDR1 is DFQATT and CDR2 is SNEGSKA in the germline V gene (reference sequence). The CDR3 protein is CSASRTSGYNEQFF. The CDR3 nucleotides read TGCAGTGCTAGTAGGACTAGCGGCTACAATGAGCAGTTCTTC.

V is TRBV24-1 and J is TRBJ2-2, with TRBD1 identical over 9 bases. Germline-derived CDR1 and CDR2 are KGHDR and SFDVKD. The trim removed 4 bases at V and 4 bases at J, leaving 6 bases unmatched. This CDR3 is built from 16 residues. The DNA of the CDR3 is TGTGCCACCAGTGAAAGGGGACAGGGAGGCACCGGGGAGCTGTTTTTT. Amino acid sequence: CATSERGQGGTGELFF.

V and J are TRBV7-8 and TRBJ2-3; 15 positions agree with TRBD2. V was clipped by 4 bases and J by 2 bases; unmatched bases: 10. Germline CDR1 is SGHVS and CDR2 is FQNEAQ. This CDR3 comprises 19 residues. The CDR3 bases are TGTGCCAGCAGCTCTGGACTAGCGGGAGGGCACCCGTCCACAGATACGCAGTATTTT. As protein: CASSSGLAGGHPSTDTQYF.

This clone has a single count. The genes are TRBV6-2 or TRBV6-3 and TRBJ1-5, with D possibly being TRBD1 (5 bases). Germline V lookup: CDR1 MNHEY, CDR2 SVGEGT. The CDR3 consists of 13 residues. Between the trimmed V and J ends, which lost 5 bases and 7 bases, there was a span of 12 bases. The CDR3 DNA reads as TGTGCCAGCAGTCTCGGGGGTCGGCAGCCCCAGCATTTT. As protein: CASSLGGRQPQHF.

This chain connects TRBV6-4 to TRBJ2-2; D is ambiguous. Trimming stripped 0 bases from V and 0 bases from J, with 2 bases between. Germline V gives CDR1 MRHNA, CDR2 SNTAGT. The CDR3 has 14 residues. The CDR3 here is CASSDSTNTGELFF. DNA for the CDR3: TGTGCCAGCAGTGACTCTACGAACACCGGGGAGCTGTTTTTT.

This chain's CDR3 is CASSYQINYGYTF. The CDR3 DNA sequence: TGTGCCAGCAGTTATCAAATCAACTATGGCTACACCTTC. The J gene is TRBJ1-2, the V gene TRBV6-5; D not resolved. CDR1 and CDR2 (germline): MNHEY, SVGAGI. The ends were cut back, 3 bases at V and 2 bases at J, with 7 bases in the middle. The CDR3 is 13 amino acids.

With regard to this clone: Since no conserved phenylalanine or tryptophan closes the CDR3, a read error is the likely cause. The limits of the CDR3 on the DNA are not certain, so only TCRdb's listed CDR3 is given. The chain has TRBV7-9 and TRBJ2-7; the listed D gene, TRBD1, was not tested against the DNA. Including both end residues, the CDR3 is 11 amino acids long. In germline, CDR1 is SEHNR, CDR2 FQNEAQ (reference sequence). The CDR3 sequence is CASSSGIHPPL.

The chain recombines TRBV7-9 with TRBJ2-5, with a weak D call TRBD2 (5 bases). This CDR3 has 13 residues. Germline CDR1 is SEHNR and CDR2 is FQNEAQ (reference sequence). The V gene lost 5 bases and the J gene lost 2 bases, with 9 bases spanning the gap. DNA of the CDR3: TGTGCCAGCAGCCGTAGCGAACAAGAGACCCAGTACTTC. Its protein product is CASSRSEQETQYF. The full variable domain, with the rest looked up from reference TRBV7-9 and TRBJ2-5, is DTGVSQNPRHKITKRGQNVTFRCDPISEHNRLYWYRQTLGQGPEFLTYFQNEAQLEKSRLLSDRFSAERPKGSFSTLEIQRTEQGDSAMYLCASSRSEQETQYFGPGTRLLVL.

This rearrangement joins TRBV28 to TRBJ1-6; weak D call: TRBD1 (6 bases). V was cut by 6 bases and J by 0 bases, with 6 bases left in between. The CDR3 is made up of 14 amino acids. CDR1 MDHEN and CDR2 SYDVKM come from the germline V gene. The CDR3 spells CASRDSSYNSPLHF. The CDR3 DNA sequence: TGTGCCAGCAGGGACAGCTCCTATAATTCACCCCTCCACTTT. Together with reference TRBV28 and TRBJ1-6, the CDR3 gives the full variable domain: DVKVTQSSRYLVKRTGEKVFLECVQDMDHENMFWYRQDPGLGLRLIYFSYDVKMKEKGDIPEGYSVSREKKERFSLILESASTNQTSMYLCASRDSSYNSPLHFGNGTRLTVT.

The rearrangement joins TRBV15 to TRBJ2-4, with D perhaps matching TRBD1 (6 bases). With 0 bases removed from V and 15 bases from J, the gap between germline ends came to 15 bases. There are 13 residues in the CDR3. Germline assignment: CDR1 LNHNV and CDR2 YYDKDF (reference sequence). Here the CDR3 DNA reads TGTGCCACCAGCAGAGACGGGCGGAGACAGGCGTACTTC. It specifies CATSRDGRRQAYF.

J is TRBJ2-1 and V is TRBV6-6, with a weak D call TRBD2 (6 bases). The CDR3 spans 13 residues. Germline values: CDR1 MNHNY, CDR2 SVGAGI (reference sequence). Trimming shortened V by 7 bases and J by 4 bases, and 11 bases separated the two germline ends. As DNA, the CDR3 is TGTGCCAGCACGGGGGAAGGGTACAATGAGCAGTTCTTC. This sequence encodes CASTGEGYNEQFF.

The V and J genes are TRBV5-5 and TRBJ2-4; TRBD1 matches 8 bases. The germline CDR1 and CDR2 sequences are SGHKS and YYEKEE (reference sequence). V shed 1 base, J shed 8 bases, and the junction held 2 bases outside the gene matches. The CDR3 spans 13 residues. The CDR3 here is CASSLNRGYIQYF. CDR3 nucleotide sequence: TGTGCCAGCAGCTTGAACAGGGGGTACATTCAGTACTTC.

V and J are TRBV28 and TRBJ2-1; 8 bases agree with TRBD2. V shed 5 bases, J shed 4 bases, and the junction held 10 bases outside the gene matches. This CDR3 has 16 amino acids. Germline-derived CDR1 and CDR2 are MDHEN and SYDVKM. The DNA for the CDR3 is TGTGCCAGCAGTCCTCTGGGTAGCGGGACTTACAATGAGCAGTTCTTC. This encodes CASSPLGSGTYNEQFF.

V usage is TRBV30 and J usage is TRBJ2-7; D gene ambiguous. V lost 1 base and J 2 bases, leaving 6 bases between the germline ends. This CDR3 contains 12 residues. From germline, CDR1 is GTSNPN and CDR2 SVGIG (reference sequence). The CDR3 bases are TGTGCCTGGAGTGCCACAGCCTACGAGCAGTACTTC. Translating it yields CAWSATAYEQYF.

The CDR3 region has the DNA TGTGCCAGCAGCGAACGGGGCGGGGGGAACACTGAAGCTTTCTTT. Residues: CASSERGGGNTEAFF. The V and J genes are TRBV7-8 and TRBJ1-1; D is perhaps TRBD1 (5 bases). From germline, CDR1 is SGHVS and CDR2 FQNEAQ. The V end was cut by 5 bases, the J end by 1 base, with 14 bases between. This CDR3 region has 15 residues.

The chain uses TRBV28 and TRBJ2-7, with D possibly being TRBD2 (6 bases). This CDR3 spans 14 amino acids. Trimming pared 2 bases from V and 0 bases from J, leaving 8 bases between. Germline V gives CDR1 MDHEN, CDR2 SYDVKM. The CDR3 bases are TGTGCCAGCAGTTTAGCGGGGATCTCCTACGAGCAGTACTTC. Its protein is CASSLAGISYEQYF.

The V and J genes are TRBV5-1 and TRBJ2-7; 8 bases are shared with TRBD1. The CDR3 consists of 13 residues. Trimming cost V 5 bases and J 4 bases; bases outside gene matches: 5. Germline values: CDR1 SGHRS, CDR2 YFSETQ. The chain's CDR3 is CASSIQGVYEQYF. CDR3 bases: TGCGCCAGCAGTATACAGGGGGTTTACGAGCAGTACTTC.

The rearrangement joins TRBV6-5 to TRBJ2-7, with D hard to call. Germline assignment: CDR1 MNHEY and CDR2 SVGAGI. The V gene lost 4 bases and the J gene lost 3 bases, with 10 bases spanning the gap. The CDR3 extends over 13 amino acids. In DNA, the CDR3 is TGTGCCAGCAGTTTCCATACAGTCTACGAGCAGTACTTC. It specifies CASSFHTVYEQYF.

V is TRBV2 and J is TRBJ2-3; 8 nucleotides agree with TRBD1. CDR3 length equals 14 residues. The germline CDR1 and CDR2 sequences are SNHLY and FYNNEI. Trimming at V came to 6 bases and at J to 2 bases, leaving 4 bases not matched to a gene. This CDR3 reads CASRSQGATDTQYF. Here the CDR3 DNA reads TGTGCCAGCAGAAGTCAGGGGGCCACAGATACGCAGTATTTT.

The CDR3 spells CASSQADSGRVAQYF. The CDR3 DNA follows: TGCGCCAGCAGCCAAGCAGATAGCGGGAGGGTGGCCCAGTACTTC. V and J are TRBV4-1 and TRBJ2-5; 11 positions match TRBD2. Germline V gives CDR1 MGHRA, CDR2 YSYEKL. The CDR3 sequence is 15 residues long. V was clipped by 1 base and J by 9 bases; unmatched bases: 7.

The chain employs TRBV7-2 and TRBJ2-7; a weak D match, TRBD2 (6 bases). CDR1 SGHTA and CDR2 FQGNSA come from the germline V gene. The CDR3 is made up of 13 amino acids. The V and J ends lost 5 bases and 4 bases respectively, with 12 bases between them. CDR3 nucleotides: TGTGCCAGCAGCCGGACTATTACGTACGAGCAGTACTTC. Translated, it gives CASSRTITYEQYF.

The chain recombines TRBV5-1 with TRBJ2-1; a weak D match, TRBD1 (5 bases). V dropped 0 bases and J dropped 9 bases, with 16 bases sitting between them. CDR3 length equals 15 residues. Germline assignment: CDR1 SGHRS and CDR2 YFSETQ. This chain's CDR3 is CASSLGGLASAEQFF. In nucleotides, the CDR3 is TGCGCCAGCAGCTTGGGGGGCTTGGCAAGCGCTGAGCAGTTCTTC.